This T cell receptor beta chain was found in a study of T cell responses to AZD1222 COVID-19 vaccine. Study results and limitations: Repertoire sampling occurred only after the peak T cell response. Baseline antibody screening turned up just a handful of seropositive AZD1222 recipients. Clonal diversity was possibly underestimated, and white British individuals and females predominated among donors.

The CDR3 has 13 amino acids. Germline assignment: CDR1 LNHDA and CDR2 SQIVND (reference sequence). The V end was cut by 5 bases, the J end by 2 bases, with 9 bases between. TCRdb's table, derived via immunoSEQ multiplex PCR, lists solely in-frame clones and lacks some. The sample has over 75,000 clones; around nine tenths are singletons. For this clone: Its antigen is as yet unknown.

Some second doses came at about 4 weeks and others at about 12 weeks; these were pooled. The TCR sequence derives from an adult who received the AZD1222 COVID-19 vaccine. The sequencing here drew on peripheral blood, taken 28 days after the second AZD1222 dose. The chain uses TRBV19 and TRBJ1-1; D might be TRBD1 (5 bases). The CDR3 protein is CASSAGLNTEAFF. The CDR3, as DNA: TGTGCCAGTAGTGCGGGGCTTAACACTGAAGCTTTCTTT.